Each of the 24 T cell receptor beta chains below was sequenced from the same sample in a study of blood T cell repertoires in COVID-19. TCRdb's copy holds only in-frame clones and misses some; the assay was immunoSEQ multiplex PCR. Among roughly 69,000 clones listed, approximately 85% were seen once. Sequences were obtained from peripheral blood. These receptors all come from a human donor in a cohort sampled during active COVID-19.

CDR3 coding DNA: TGTGCCAGCAGCCCGCGCCGAAACACCGGGGAGCTGTTTTTT. This gives the protein CASSPRRNTGELFF. The chain links TRBV3-1 (or the pseudogene TRBV3-2) to TRBJ2-2; D is uncertain. The V end lost 4 bases, the J end lost 2 bases, and 8 bases lay between the germline ends. The CDR3 runs 14 residues. Germline assignment: CDR1 LGHDT and CDR2 YNNKEL (reference sequence).

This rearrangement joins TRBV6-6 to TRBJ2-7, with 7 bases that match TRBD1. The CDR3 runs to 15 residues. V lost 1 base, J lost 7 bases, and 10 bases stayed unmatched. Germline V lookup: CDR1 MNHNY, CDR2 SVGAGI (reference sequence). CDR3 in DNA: TGTGCCAGCAGTTACTTATCAGGGGGAAAAGGGGAGCAGTACTTC. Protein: CASSYLSGGKGEQYF.

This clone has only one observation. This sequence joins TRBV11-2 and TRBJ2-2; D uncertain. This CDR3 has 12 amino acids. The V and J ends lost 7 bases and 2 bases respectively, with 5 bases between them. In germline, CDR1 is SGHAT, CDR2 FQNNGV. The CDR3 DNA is TGTGCCAGCACCGTAAACACCGGGGAGCTGTTTTTT. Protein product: CASTVNTGELFF.

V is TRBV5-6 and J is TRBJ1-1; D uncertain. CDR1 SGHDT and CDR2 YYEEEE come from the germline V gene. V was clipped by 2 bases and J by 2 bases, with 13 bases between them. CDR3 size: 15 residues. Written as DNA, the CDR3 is TGTGCCAGCAGCTTTTCCCTCCGTACAAACACTGAAGCTTTCTTT. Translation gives CASSFSLRTNTEAFF.

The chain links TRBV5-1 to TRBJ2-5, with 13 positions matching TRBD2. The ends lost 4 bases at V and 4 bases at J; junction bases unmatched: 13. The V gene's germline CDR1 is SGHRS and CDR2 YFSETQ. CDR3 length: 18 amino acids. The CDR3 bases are TGCGCCAGCAGCGGGGCGGGACTAGCGGGATACCGAGGAGAGACCCAGTACTTC. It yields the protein CASSGAGLAGYRGETQYF. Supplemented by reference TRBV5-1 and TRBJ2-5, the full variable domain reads KAGVTQTPRYLIKTRGQQVTLSCSPISGHRSVSWYQQTPGQGLQFLFEYFSETQRNKGNFPGRFSGRQFSNSRSEMNVSTLELGDSALYLCASSGAGLAGYRGETQYFGPGTRLLVL.

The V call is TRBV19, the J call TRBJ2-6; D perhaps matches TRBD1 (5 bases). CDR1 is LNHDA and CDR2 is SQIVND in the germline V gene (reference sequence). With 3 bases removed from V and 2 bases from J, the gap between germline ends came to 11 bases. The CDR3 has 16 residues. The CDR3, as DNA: TGTGCCAGTAGTATTTGGACAAGAACTGGGGCCAACGTCCTGACTTTC. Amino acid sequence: CASSIWTRTGANVLTF.

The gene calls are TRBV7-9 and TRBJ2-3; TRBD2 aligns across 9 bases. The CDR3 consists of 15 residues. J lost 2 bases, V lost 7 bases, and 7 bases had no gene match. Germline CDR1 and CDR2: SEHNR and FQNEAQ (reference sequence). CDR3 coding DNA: TGTGCCAGCACCCCGGGGACTAGCATCACAGATACGCAGTATTTT. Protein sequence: CASTPGTSITDTQYF. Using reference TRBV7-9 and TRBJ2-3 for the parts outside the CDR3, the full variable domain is DTGVSQNPRHKITKRGQNVTFRCDPISEHNRLYWYRQTLGQGPEFLTYFQNEAQLEKSRLLSDRFSAERPKGSFSTLEIQRTEQGDSAMYLCASTPGTSITDTQYFGPGTRLTVL.

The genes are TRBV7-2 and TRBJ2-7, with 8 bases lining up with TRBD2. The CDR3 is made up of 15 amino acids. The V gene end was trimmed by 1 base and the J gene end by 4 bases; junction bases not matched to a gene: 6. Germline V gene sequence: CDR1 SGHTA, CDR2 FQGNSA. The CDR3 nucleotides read TGTGCCAGCAGCTTAGTACAATCGGGGGGGTACGAGCAGTACTTC. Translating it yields CASSLVQSGGYEQYF.

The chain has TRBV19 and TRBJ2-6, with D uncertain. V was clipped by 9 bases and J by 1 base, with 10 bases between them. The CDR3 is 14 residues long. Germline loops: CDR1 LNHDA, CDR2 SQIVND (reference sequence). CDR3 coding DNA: TGTGCCAGCCGTGCCCAGTCTGGGGCCAACGTCCTGACTTTC. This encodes CASRAQSGANVLTF.

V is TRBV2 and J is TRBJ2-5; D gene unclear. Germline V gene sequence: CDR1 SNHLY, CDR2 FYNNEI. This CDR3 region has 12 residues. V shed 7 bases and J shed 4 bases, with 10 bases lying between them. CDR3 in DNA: TGTGCCAGCACCCTACTACGAGAGACCCAGTACTTC. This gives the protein CASTLLRETQYF.

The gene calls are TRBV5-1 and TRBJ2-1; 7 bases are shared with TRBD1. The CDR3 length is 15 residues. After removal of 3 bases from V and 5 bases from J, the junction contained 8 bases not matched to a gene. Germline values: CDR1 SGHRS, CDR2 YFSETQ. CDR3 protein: CASSSRATGDNEQFF. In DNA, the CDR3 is TGCGCCAGCAGCTCGAGGGCAACAGGGGACAATGAGCAGTTCTTC.

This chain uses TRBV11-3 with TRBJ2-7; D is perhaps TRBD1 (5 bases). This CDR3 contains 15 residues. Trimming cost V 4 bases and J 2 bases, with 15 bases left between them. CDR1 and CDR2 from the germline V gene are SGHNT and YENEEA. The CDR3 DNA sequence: TGTGCCAGCAGCTCGAGAGAAGGGGAAACCTACGAGCAGTACTTC. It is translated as CASSSREGETYEQYF.

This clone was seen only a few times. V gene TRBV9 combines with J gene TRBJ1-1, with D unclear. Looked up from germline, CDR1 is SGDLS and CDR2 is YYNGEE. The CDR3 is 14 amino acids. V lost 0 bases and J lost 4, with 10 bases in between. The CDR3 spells CASSVGSAGTEAFF. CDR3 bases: TGTGCCAGCAGCGTAGGGTCGGCGGGCACTGAAGCTTTCTTT.

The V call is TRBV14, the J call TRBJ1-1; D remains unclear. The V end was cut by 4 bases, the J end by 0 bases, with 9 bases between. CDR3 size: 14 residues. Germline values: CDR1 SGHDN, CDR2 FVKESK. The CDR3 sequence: CASSREWLNTEAFF. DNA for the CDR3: TGTGCCAGCAGCCGAGAGTGGCTGAACACTGAAGCTTTCTTT.

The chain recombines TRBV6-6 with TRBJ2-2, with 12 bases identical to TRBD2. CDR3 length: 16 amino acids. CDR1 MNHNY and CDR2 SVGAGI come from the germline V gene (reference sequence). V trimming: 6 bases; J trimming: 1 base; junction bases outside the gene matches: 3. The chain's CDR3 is CASREGLAGNTGELFF. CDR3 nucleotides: TGTGCCAGCAGAGAGGGACTAGCGGGGAACACCGGGGAGCTGTTTTTT.

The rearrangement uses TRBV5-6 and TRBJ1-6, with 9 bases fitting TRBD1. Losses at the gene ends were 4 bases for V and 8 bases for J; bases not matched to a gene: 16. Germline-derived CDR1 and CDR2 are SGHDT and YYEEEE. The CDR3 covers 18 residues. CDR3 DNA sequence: TGTGCCAGCAGCAGGGACAGGGTAATTGGAGGTCATGATTCACCCCTCCACTTT. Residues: CASSRDRVIGGHDSPLHF.

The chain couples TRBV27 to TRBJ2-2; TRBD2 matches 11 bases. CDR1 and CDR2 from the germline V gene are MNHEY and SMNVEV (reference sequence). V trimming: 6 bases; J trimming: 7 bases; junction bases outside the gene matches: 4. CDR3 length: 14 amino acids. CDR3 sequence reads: CASSSGLAVGELFF. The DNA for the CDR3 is TGTGCCAGCAGCTCGGGACTAGCGGTCGGGGAGCTGTTTTTT.

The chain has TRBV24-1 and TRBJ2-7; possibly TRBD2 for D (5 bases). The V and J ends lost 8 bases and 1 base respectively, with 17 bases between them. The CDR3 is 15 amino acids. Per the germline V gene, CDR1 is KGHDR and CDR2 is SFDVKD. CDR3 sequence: CATIRGSLASYEQYF. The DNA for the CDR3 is TGTGCCACCATTCGAGGGTCGCTTGCATCCTACGAGCAGTACTTC.

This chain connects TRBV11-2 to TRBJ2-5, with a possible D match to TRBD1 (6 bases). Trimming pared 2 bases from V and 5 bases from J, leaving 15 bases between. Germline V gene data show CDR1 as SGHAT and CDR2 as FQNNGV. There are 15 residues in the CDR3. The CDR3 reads CASSLYRASGETQYF. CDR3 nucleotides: TGTGCCAGCAGCTTATACAGGGCCTCAGGGGAGACCCAGTACTTC. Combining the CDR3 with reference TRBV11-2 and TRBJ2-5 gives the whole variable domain EAGVAQSPRYKIIEKRQSVAFWCNPISGHATLYWYQQILGQGPKLLIQFQNNGVVDDSQLPKDRFSAERLKGVDSTLKIQPAKLEDSAVYLCASSLYRASGETQYFGPGTRLLVL.

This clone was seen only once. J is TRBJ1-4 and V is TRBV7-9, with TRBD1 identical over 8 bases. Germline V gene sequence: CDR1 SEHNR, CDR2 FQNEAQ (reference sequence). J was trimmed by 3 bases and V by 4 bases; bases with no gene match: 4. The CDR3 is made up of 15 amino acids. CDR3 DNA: TGTGCCAGCAGCTCACGACAGGGGTCTAATGAAAAACTGTTTTTT. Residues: CASSSRQGSNEKLFF.

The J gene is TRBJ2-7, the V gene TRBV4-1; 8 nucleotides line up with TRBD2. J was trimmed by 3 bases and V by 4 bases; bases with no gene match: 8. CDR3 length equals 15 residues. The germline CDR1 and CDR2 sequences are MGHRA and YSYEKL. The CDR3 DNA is TGCGCCAGCAGCCCAGAACTAGCGGAGGTCTACGAGCAGTACTTC. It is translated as CASSPELAEVYEQYF.

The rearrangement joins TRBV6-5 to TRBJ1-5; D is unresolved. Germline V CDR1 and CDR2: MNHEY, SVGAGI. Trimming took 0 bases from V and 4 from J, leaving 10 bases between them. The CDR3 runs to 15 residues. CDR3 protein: CASSYSRAANQPQHF. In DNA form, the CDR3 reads TGTGCCAGCAGTTACTCGAGGGCTGCGAATCAGCCCCAGCATTTT.

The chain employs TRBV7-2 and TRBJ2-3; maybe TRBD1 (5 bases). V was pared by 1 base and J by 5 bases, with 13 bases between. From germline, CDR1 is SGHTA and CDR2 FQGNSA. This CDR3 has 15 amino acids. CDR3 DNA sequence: TGTGCCAGCAGCTTAGTCGGCAGGGTTGGAGATACGCAGTATTTT. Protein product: CASSLVGRVGDTQYF.

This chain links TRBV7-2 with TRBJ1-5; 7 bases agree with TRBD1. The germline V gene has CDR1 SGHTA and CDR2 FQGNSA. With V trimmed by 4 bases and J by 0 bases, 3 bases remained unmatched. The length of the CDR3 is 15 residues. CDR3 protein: CASSSQGVSNQPQHF. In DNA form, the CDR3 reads TGTGCCAGCAGCTCTCAGGGGGTTAGCAATCAGCCCCAGCATTTT.